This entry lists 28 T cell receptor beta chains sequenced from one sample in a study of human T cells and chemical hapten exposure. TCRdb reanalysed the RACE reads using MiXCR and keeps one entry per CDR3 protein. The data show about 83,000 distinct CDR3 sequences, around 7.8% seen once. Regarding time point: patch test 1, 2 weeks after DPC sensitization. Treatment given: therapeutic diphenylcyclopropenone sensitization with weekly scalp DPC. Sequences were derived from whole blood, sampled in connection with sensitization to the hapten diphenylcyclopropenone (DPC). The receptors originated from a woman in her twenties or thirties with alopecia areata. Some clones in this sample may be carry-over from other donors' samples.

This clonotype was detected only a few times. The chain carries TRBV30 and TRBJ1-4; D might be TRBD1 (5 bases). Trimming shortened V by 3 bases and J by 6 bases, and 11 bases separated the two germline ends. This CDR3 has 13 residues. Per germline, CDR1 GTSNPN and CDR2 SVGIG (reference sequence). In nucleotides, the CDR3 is TGTGCCTGGAGGTGGGGGAAAGATGAAAAACTGTTTTTT. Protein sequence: CAWRWGKDEKLFF.

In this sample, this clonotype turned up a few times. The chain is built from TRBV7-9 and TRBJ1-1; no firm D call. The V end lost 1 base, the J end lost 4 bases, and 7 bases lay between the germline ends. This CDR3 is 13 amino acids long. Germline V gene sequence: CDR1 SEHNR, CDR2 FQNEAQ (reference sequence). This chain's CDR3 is CASSLGTATEAFF. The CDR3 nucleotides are TGTGCCAGCAGCTTAGGAACGGCCACTGAAGCTTTCTTT. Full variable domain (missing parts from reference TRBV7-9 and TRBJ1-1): DTGVSQNPRHKITKRGQNVTFRCDPISEHNRLYWYRQTLGQGPEFLTYFQNEAQLEKSRLLSDRFSAERPKGSFSTLEIQRTEQGDSAMYLCASSLGTATEAFFGQGTRLTVV.

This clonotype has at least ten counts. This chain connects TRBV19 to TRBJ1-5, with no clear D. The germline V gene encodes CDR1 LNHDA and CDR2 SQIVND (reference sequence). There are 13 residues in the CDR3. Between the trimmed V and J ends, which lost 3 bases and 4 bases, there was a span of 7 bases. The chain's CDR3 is CASSISGNQPQHF. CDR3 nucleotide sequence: TGTGCCAGTAGTATTTCGGGAAATCAGCCCCAGCATTTT.

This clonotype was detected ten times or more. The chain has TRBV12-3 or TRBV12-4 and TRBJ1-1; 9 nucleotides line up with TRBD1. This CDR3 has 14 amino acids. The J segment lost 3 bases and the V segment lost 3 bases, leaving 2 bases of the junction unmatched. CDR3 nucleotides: TGTGCCAGCAGTTTGACAGGGGGGGACACTGAAGCTTTCTTT. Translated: CASSLTGGDTEAFF.

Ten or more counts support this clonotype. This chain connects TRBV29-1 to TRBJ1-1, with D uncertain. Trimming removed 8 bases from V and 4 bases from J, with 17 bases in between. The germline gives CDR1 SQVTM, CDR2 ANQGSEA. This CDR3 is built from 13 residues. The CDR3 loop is CSSSTKWSTEAFF. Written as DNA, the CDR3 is TGCAGCTCTTCGACTAAATGGAGCACTGAAGCTTTCTTT.

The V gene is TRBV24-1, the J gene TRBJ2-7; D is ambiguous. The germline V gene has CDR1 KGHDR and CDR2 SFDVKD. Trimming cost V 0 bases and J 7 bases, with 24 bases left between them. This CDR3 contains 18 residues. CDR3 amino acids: CATSDLQARSAKLWEQYF. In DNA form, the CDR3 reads TGTGCCACCAGTGATTTGCAGGCGCGGTCGGCAAAACTGTGGGAGCAGTACTTC.

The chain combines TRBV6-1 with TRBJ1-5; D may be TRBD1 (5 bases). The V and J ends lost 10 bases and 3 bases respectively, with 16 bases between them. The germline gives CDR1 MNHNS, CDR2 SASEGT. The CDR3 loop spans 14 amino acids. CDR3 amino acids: CATLLRQNNQPQHF. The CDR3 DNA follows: TGTGCCACCCTACTCCGACAGAACAATCAGCCCCAGCATTTT.

CDR3 in DNA: TGCAGTGCTAGTACAGGGGCCGTTGGGCCCCTCCACTTT. It translates to CSASTGAVGPLHF. The chain is built from TRBV20-1 and TRBJ1-6; TRBD1 matches 7 bases. The germline CDR1 and CDR2 sequences are DFQATT and SNEGSKA (reference sequence). This CDR3 is 13 amino acids long. The trim removed 3 bases at V and 13 bases at J, leaving 9 bases unmatched.

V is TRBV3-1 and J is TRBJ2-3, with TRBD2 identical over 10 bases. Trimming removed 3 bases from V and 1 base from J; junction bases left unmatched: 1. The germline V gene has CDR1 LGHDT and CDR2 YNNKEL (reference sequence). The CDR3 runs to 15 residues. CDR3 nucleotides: TGTGCCAGCAGCCAGCTAGCGGGGGGCACAGATACGCAGTATTTT. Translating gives CASSQLAGGTDTQYF.

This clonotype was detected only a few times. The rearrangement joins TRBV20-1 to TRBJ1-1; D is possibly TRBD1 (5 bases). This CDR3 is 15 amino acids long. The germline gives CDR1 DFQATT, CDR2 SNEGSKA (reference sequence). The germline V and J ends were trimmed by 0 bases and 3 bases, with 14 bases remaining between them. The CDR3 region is CSARDSGTGDTEAFF. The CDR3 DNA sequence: TGCAGTGCTAGAGATAGTGGGACGGGGGACACTGAAGCTTTCTTT.

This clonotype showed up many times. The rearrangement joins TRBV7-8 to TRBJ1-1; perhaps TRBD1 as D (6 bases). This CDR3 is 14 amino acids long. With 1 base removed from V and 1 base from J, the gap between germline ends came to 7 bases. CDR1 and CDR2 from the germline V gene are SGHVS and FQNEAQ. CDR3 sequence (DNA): TGTGCCAGCAGCTTAGGACAGGAGAACACTGAAGCTTTCTTT. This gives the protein CASSLGQENTEAFF.

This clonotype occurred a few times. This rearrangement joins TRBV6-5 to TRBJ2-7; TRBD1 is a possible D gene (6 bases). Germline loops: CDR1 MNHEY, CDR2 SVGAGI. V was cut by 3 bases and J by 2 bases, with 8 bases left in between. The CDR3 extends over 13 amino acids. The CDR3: CASSYGQPYEQYF. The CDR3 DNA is TGTGCCAGCAGTTATGGACAGCCCTACGAGCAGTACTTC.

The CDR3 DNA is TGTGCCAGCAGTGAAACAGCCAGCGAAAAACTGTTTTTT. Its translation: CASSETASEKLFF. The rearrangement uses TRBV6-1 and TRBJ1-4; D unresolved. This CDR3 region has 13 residues. The ends were cut back, 2 bases at V and 8 bases at J, with 9 bases in the middle. Germline V gene sequence: CDR1 MNHNS, CDR2 SASEGT.

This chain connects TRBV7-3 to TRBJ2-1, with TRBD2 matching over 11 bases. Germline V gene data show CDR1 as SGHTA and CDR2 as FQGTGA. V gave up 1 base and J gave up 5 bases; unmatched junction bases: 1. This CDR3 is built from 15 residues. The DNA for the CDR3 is TGTGCCAGCAGCTTAATGGGACTAGCGGACAATGAGCAGTTCTTC. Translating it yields CASSLMGLADNEQFF.

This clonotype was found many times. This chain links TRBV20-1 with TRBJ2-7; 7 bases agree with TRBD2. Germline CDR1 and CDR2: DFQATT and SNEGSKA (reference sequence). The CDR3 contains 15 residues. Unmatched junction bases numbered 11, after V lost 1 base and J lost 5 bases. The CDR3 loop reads CSARVEAGYPDEQYF. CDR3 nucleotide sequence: TGCAGTGCTAGAGTGGAAGCGGGGTACCCGGACGAGCAGTACTTC.

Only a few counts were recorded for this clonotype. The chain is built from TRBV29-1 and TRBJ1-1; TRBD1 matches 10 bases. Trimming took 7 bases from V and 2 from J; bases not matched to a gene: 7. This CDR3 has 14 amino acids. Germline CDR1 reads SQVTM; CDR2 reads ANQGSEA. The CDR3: CSARQGALNTEAFF. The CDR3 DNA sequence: TGCAGCGCCAGACAGGGGGCCCTAAACACTGAAGCTTTCTTT.

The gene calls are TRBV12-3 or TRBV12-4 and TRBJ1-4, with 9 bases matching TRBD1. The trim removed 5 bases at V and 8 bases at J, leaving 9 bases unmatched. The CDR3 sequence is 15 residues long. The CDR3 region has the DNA TGTGCCAGCAGTGATCTACGGGGACAGGGAGAAAAACTGTTTTTT. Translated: CASSDLRGQGEKLFF.

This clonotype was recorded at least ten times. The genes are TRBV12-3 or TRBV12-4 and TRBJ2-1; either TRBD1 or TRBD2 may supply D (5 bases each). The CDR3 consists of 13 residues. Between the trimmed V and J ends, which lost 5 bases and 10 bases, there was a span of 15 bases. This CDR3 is CASSLPGSQEQFF. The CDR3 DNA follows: TGTGCCAGCAGTCTACCAGGGAGTCAGGAGCAGTTCTTC.

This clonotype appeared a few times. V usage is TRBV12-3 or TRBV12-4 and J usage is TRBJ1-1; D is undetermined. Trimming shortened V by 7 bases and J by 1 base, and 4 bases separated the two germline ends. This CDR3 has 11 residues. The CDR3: CASTQNTEAFF. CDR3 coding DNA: TGTGCCAGCACCCAGAACACTGAAGCTTTCTTT.

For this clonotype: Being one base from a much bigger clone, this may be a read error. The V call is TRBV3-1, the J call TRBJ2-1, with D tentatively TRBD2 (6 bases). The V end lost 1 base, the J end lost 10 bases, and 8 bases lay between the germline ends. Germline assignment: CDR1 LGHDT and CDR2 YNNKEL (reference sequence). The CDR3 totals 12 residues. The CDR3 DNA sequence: TGTGCCAGCAGCCAAGGTGCGGGGGAGCAGTTCTTC. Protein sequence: CASSQGAGEQFF.

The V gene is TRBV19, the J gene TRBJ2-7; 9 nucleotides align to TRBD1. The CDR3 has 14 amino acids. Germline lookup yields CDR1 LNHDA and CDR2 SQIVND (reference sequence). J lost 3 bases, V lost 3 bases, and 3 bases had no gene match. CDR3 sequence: CASSIGTGYYEQYF. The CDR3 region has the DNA TGTGCCAGTAGTATCGGGACAGGGTACTACGAGCAGTACTTC.

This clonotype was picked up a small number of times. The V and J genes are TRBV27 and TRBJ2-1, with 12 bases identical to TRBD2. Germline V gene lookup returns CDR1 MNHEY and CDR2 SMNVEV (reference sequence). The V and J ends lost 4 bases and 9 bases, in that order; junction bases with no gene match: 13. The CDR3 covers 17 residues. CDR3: CASSSYSPASGGGEQFF. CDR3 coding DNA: TGTGCCAGCAGTTCCTACTCCCCAGCTAGCGGGGGGGGTGAGCAGTTCTTC.

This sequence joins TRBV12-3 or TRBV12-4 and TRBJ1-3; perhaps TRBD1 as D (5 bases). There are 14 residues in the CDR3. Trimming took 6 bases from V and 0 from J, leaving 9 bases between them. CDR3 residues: CASRGTVSGNTIYF. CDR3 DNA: TGTGCCAGCAGGGGGACGGTCTCTGGAAACACCATATATTTT.

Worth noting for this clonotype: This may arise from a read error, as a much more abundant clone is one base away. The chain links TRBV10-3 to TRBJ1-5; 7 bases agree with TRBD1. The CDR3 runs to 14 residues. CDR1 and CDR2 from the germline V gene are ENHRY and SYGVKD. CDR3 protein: CAISGGGGDQPQNF. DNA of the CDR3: TGTGCCATCAGTGGCGGAGGGGGCGATCAGCCCCAGAATTTT.

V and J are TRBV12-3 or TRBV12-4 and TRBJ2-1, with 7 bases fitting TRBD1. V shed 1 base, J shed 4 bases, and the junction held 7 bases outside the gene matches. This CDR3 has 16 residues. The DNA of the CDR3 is TGTGCCAGCAGTTTAGTGGAGACAGGGAAGTACAATGAGCAGTTCTTC. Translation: CASSLVETGKYNEQFF.

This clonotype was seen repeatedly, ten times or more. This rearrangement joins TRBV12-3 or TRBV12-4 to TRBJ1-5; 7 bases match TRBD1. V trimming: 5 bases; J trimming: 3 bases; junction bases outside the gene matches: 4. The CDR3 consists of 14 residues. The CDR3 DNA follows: TGTGCCAGCAGTGGCGGGACAGACAATCAGCCCCAGCATTTT. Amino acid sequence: CASSGGTDNQPQHF.

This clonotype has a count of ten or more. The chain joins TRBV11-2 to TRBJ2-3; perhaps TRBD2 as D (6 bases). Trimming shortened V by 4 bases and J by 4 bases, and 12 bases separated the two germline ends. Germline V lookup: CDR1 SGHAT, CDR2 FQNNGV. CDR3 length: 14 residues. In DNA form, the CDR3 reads TGTGCCAGCAGCTCCAACTGGGGGGCAGATACGCAGTATTTT. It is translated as CASSSNWGADTQYF.

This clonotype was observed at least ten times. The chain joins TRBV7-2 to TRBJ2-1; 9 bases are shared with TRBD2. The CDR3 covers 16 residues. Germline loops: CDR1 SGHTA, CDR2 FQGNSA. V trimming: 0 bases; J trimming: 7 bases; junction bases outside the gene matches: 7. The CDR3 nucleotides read TGTGCCAGCAGCTTAGCTATGCTAGCGGGGAAGAATGAGCAGTTCTTC. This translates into CASSLAMLAGKNEQFF.